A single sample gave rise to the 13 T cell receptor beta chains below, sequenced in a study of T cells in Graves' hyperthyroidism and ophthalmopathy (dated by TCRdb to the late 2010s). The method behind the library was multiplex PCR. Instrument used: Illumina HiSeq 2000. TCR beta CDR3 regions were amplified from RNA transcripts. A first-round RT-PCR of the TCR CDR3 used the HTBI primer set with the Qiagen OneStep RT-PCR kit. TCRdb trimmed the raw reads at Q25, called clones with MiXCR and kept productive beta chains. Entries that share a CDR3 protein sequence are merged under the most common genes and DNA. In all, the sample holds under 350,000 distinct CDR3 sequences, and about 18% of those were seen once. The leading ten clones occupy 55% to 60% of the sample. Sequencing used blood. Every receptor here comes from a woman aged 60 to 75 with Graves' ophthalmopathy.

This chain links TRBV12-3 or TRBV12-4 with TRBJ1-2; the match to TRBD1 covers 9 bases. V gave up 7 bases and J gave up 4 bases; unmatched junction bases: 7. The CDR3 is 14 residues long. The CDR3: CASTLGQGGYGYTF. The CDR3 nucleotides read TGTGCCAGCACTCTGGGACAGGGAGGCTATGGCTACACCTTC.

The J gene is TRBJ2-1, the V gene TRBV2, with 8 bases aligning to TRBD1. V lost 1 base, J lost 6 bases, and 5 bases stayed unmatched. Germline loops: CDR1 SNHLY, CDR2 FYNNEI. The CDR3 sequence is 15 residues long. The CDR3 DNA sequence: TGTGCCAGCAGTGAAGACAGGGGGATCAGCAATGAGCAGTTCTTC. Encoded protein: CASSEDRGISNEQFF.

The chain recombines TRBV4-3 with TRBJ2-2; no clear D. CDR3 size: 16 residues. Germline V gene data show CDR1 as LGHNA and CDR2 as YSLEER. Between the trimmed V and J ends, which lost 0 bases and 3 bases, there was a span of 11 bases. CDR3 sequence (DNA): TGCGCCAGCAGCCAAGATTCGTATCGAGACACCGGGGAGCTGTTTTTT. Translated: CASSQDSYRDTGELFF.

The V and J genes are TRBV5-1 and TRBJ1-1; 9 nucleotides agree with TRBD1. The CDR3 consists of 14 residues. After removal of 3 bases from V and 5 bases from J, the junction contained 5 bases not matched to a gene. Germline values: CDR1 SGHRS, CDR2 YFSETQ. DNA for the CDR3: TGCGCCAGCAGCTCGGGACAGGGAAGAACTGAAGCTTTCTTT. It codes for CASSSGQGRTEAFF.

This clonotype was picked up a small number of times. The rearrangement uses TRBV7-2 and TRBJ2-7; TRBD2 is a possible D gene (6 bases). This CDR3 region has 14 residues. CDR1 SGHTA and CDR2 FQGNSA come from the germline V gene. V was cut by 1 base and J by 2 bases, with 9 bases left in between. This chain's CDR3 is CASSLGGVPYEQYF. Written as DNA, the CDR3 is TGTGCCAGCAGCTTAGGGGGGGTTCCCTACGAGCAGTACTTC.

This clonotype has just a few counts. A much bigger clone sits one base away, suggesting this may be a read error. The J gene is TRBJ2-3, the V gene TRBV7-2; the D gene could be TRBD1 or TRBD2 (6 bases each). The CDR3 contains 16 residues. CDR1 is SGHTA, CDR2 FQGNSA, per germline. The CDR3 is CASSARGSGGTDTRYF. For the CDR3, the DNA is TGTGCCAGCAGCGCCCGGGGGAGTGGGGGCACAGATACGCGGTATTTT. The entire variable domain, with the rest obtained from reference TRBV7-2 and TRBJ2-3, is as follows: GAGVSQSPSNKVTEKGKDVELRCDPISGHTALYWYRQSLGQGLEFLIYFQGNSAPDKSGLPSDRFSAERTGGSVSTLTIQRTQQEDSAVYLCASSARGSGGTDTRYFGPGTRLTVL.

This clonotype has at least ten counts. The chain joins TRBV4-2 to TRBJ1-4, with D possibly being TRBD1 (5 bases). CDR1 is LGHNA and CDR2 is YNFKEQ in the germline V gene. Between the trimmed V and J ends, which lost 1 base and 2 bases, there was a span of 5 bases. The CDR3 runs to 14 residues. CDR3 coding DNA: TGTGCCAGCAGCCAAGGGGGGACTAATGAAAAACTGTTTTTT. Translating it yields CASSQGGTNEKLFF.

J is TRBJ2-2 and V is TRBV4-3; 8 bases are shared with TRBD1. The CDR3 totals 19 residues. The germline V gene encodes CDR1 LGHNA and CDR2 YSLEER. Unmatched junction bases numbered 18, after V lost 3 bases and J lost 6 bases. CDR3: CASSQRRPAGGNFAGELFF. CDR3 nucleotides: TGCGCCAGCAGCCAGAGGAGGCCGGCAGGGGGCAATTTCGCCGGGGAGCTGTTTTTT.

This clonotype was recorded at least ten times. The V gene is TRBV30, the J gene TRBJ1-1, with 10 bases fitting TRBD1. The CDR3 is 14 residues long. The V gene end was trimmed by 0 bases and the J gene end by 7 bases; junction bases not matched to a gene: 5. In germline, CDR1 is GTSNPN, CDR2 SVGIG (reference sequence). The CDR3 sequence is CAWSVSGTGVEAFF. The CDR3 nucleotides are TGTGCCTGGAGTGTCTCCGGGACAGGGGTTGAAGCTTTCTTT.

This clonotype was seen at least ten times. The CDR3, as DNA: TGTGCCAGCAGTCCCATAGCGGGGGCTTACAATGAGCAGTTCTTC. Amino acids: CASSPIAGAYNEQFF. The chain uses TRBV6-2 or TRBV6-3 and TRBJ2-1, with 9 bases identical to TRBD2. V dropped 5 bases and J dropped 4; count of bases not matched to a gene: 6. This CDR3 comprises 15 residues. Germline-derived CDR1 and CDR2 are MNHEY and SVGEGT.

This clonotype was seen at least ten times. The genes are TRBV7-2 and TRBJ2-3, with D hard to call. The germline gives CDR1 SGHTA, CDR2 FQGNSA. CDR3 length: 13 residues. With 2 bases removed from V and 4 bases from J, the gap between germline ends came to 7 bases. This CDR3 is CASSLIGADTQYF. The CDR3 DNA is TGTGCCAGCAGCTTAATTGGAGCAGATACGCAGTATTTT.

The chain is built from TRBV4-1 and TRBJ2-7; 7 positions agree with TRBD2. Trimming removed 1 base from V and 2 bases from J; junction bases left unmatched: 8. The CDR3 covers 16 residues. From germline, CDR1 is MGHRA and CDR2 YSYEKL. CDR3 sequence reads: CASSQVVRAGTYEQYF. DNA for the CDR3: TGCGCCAGCAGCCAAGTAGTTCGAGCGGGAACCTACGAGCAGTACTTC.

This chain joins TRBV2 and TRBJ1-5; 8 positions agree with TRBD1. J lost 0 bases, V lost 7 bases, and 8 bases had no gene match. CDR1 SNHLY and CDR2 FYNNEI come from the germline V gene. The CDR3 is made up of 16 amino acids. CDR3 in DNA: TGTGCCAGCAAGCCGACAGGGGTCCATAGCAATCAGCCCCAGCATTTT. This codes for CASKPTGVHSNQPQHF.